What follows describes a single TCR beta chain. The sample is drawn from a study of blood T cells in healthy people across ages. Turning to the study itself: Template switching recovered approximately one barcoded beta molecule for every two T cells.

Trimming took 6 bases from V and 4 from J, leaving 16 bases between them. CDR3 size: 13 residues. CDR1 is DFQATT and CDR2 is SNEGSKA in the germline V gene (reference sequence). Primers used in a second PCR of about 6 to 12 cycles were a sample-barcoded 5' primer and a J-beta primer mix. A minimum of 3 million CDR3-containing paired-end reads was obtained for each sample. TCRdb itself ran the 5' RACE reads through MiXCR, one entry per CDR3 protein. The table lists nearly 1 million distinct CDR3 sequences, 45% to 60% of them singletons, with about 21% in the top ten. Sequences were obtained from blood. This TCR was sampled from a woman aged 60-75 years in good health. The chain employs TRBV20-1 and TRBJ2-7; no clear D gene. This CDR3 is CSAPGPGPYEQYF. The CDR3 DNA is TGCAGTGCCCCGGGCCCTGGCCCTTACGAGCAGTACTTC.